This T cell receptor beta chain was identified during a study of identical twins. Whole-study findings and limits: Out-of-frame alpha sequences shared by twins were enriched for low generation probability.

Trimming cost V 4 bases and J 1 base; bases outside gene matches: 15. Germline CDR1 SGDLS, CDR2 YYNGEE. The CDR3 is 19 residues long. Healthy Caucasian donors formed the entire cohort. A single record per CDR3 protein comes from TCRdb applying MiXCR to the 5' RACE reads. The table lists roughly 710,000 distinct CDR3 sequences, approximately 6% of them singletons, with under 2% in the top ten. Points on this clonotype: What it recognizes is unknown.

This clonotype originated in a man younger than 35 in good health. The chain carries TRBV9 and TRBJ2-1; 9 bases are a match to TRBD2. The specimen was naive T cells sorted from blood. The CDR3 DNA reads TGTGCCAGCAGCCCTACAAGCCGACTAGCGGATCAATCCTACAATGAGCAGTTCTTC. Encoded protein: CASSPTSRLADQSYNEQFF.